This is a list of T cell receptor beta chains from one sample in a study of a mutant IDH1 vaccine in newly diagnosed glioma. Here immunoSEQ multiplex PCR was the method, and the copy in TCRdb shows in-frame clones only, minus some. There are some 50,000 clones in the sample; approximately 90% occur only once, and 2.4% lies in the top ten. The sequences come from PBMCs, collected from a glioma patient treated with radiotherapy, temozolomide or both. These receptors came from a man aged 40-55 years with glioma. Both conserved end residues are part of each CDR3. Each record gives: V gene, CDR3 length, J gene, D gene, clone size, CDR3 protein. The D gene is left open where the match is weak. Some rows mark clone size as missing; the rest say once, few, many or name a class of expanded clone.

>TRBV18|13|TRBJ2-5|-|-
CASSGGHGETQYF
>TRBV28|15|TRBJ2-1|-|-
CASSFGGSGYNEQFF
>TRBV6-6|16|TRBJ2-3|TRBD1|-
CASRTRQGPKGDTQYF
>TRBV5-1|15|TRBJ2-2|TRBD1|-
CASSATGDKTGELFF
>TRBV11-2|15|TRBJ2-7|-|-
CASSVGAGSPYEQYF
>TRBV18|14|TRBJ2-3|-|-
CASSPGRKGDTQYF
>TRBV19|15|TRBJ1-1|-|-
CASSLGVGVNTEAFF
>TRBV28|16|TRBJ2-2|TRBD2|-
CASSPLGREMTGELFF
>TRBV30|12|TRBJ2-1|-|-
CAWTGGHNEQFF
>TRBV23-1|16|TRBJ2-7|-|-
CASSQCLKDTGGEQYF
>TRBV5-4|10|TRBJ2-7|-|-
CASSCLEQYF
>TRBV5-4|15|TRBJ2-1|-|-
CASSSGGGHYNEQFF
>TRBV5-8|20|TRBJ2-4|-|once
CASSLVRGPPGLEKRNIQYF
>TRBV5-1|14|TRBJ1-4|-|-
CASSLSRANEKLFF
>TRBV4-1|15|TRBJ2-7|TRBD2|few
CASSLWEGRSNEQYF
>TRBV4-2|14|TRBJ1-1|-|once
CASSQGYLYAEAFF
>TRBV7-7|13|TRBJ1-3|-|-
CASSPVYGNTIYF
>TRBV10-3|14|TRBJ1-1|-|-
CAISTQGKNTEAFF
>TRBV7-8|14|TRBJ2-5|TRBD1|-
CASSYRDREETQYF
>TRBV7-6|13|TRBJ2-2|-|-
CASSQKNTGELFF
>TRBV27|19|TRBJ2-5|TRBD2|-
CASRPGLAGGPRVRETQYF
>TRBV6-6|12|TRBJ2-7|-|-
CASTFDRYEQYF
>TRBV6-5|15|TRBJ2-7|TRBD2|-
CASSRRTSGSYEQYF
>TRBV5-1|14|TRBJ1-1|TRBD1|-
CASRQTGAHTEAFF